The 24 T cell receptor beta chains presented below share a single source sample, sequenced in a study of shared clonotypes between healthy human individuals. Produced via immunoSEQ multiplex PCR; TCRdb's table is partial and in-frame only. The sample lists 1,500,000 or so clones; 97% to 99% were seen once. Sequenced input: naive CD4+ T cells sorted from blood. Subset denoted: CD45RA+ positively selected. These receptors all come from a man under 40 in good health.

The CDR3 is CASSLAATGTDEQYF. Written as DNA, the CDR3 is TGTGCCAGCAGTTTAGCTGCGACAGGGACCGACGAGCAGTACTTC. The chain joins TRBV28 to TRBJ2-7; the match to TRBD1 covers 7 bases. After removal of 2 bases from V and 5 bases from J, the junction contained 9 bases not matched to a gene. CDR3 size: 15 residues. In germline, CDR1 is MDHEN, CDR2 SYDVKM.

Remarks on this clone: Compared with germline, one end of the junction differs, possibly owing to a read error. The genes are TRBV10-3 and TRBJ1-1; D might be TRBD1 (5 bases). The CDR3 is made up of 12 amino acids. Germline assignment: CDR1 ENHRY and CDR2 SYGVKD. The CDR3 region is CAIGERGTEAFF. The CDR3 DNA sequence: TGTGCCATCGGTGAGAGGGGAACTGAAGCTTTCTTT.

The V call is TRBV7-7, the J call TRBJ2-2; D not certain. This CDR3 is 12 amino acids long. The germline V gene has CDR1 SSHAT and CDR2 FNYEAQ (reference sequence). V was pared by 5 bases and J by 7 bases, with 8 bases between. The CDR3 coding sequence is TGTGCCAGCAGCGGTGATGGCGGGGAGCTGTTTTTT. Amino acid sequence: CASSGDGGELFF. Using reference TRBV7-7 and TRBJ2-2 for the parts outside the CDR3, the full variable domain is GAGVSQSPRYKVTKRGQDVTLRCDPISSHATLYWYQQALGQGPEFLTYFNYEAQPDKSGLPSDRFSAERPEGSISTLTIQRTEQRDSAMYRCASSGDGGELFFGEGSRLTVL.

CDR3 loop: CASSFGPASGSKGEQFF. The CDR3 DNA follows: TGTGCCAGCAGCTTTGGCCCAGCTAGCGGGAGCAAGGGTGAGCAGTTCTTC. V gene TRBV12-1 combines with J gene TRBJ2-1; the table calls TRBD2, which could not be checked here. TRBV12-1 is classified as a pseudogene. The CDR3 is 17 amino acids.

This chain connects TRBV28 to TRBJ1-5; D remains ambiguous. CDR3 size: 14 residues. Germline V gene sequence: CDR1 MDHEN, CDR2 SYDVKM. V dropped 7 bases and J dropped 0 bases, with 10 bases sitting between them. The CDR3 region is CASIRDNSNQPQHF. In DNA, the CDR3 is TGTGCCAGCATAAGGGATAATAGCAATCAGCCCCAGCATTTT.

This sequence joins TRBV11-2 and TRBJ2-1, with 8 bases matching TRBD1. Germline values: CDR1 SGHAT, CDR2 FQNNGV. V lost 4 bases and J lost 2; bases outside the gene matches: 7. The CDR3 sequence is 16 residues long. CDR3 amino acids: CASSSPEGQAYNEQFF. The CDR3 DNA follows: TGTGCCAGCAGCTCACCGGAGGGACAGGCCTACAATGAGCAGTTCTTC.

The chain combines TRBV30 with TRBJ2-7; 10 nucleotides line up with TRBD2. The junction had 6 bases not matched to a gene; V was cut back by 6 bases and J by 7 bases. Looked up from germline, CDR1 is GTSNPN and CDR2 is SVGIG (reference sequence). The CDR3 has 12 amino acids. In DNA form, the CDR3 reads TGTGCCTGTGGGACTAGCGTTTATGAGCAGTACTTC. Its protein product is CACGTSVYEQYF.

This clone is a singleton in its sample. The chain combines TRBV11-3 with TRBJ2-1; 9 positions match TRBD2. The CDR3 loop spans 15 amino acids. Unmatched junction bases numbered 6, after V lost 4 bases and J lost 5 bases. Germline CDR1 is SGHNT and CDR2 is YENEEA. CDR3 loop: CASSYRSGGHNEQFF. The DNA for the CDR3 is TGTGCCAGCAGCTACCGGAGCGGGGGGCACAATGAGCAGTTCTTC.

V is TRBV9 and J is TRBJ2-1; 7 nucleotides line up with TRBD2. This CDR3 comprises 15 residues. J gave up 8 bases and V 0 bases, and 8 bases lay outside the gene matches. CDR1 is SGDLS, CDR2 YYNGEE, per germline. CDR3 DNA: TGTGCCAGCAGCGTAGGCCTGCGGGAGCCCTATGAGCAGTTCTTC. This translates into CASSVGLREPYEQFF. The variable domain in full, with the rest retrieved from reference TRBV9 and TRBJ2-1, is DSGVTQTPKHLITATGQRVTLRCSPRSGDLSVYWYQQSLDQGLQFLIQYYNGEERAKGNILERFSAQQFPDLHSELNLSSLELGDSALYFCASSVGLREPYEQFFGPGTRLTVL.

J is TRBJ1-2 and V is TRBV6-5, with D perhaps matching TRBD1 (6 bases). There are 13 residues in the CDR3. With 8 bases removed from V and 4 bases from J, the gap between germline ends came to 14 bases. Germline CDR1 reads MNHEY; CDR2 reads SVGAGI. The CDR3 region is CASGGQEGYGYTF. The CDR3 DNA follows: TGTGCCAGCGGGGGCCAGGAAGGCTATGGCTACACCTTC.

J is TRBJ2-2 and V is TRBV5-1; TRBD1 is a possible D gene (6 bases). V was shortened by 0 bases and J by 1 base, with 13 bases between the two germline ends. The CDR3 runs 17 residues. Germline CDR1 is SGHRS and CDR2 is YFSETQ. Here the CDR3 DNA reads TGCGCCAGCAGCTTGGGGTGGGGACAAAAGAACACCGGGGAGCTGTTTTTT. It yields the protein CASSLGWGQKNTGELFF.

This clone was picked up one time. The chain combines TRBV18 with TRBJ2-1, with D possibly matching TRBD1 (5 bases). Germline V gene sequence: CDR1 KGHSH, CDR2 LQKENI. Trimming shortened V by 1 base and J by 4 bases, and 8 bases separated the two germline ends. This CDR3 spans 14 amino acids. The CDR3 DNA sequence: TGTGCCAGCTCACCACTGACAGATTACAATGAGCAGTTCTTC. Encoded protein: CASSPLTDYNEQFF.

The count of this clone is one. This sequence joins TRBV5-1 and TRBJ2-5, with 8 bases aligning to TRBD1. V lost 2 bases, J lost 3 bases, and 9 bases stayed unmatched. The CDR3 is made up of 16 amino acids. Per the germline V gene, CDR1 is SGHRS and CDR2 is YFSETQ. The CDR3 DNA follows: TGCGCCAGCAGCTTCCTAGGACAGGGTGGAGAAGAGACCCAGTACTTC. Amino acids: CASSFLGQGGEETQYF.

This clone appeared once. The rearrangement links TRBV28 to TRBJ1-5, with TRBD1 matching over 7 bases. CDR3 size: 15 residues. V was clipped by 8 bases and J by 3 bases; unmatched bases: 10. Germline V CDR1 and CDR2: MDHEN, SYDVKM. This CDR3 is CASFGRGQFNQPQHF. The CDR3 nucleotides are TGTGCCAGCTTTGGCCGGGGACAGTTCAATCAGCCCCAGCATTTT.

The rearrangement links TRBV5-8 to TRBJ2-3; the match to TRBD2 covers 10 bases. In germline, CDR1 is SGHTS, CDR2 YDEGEE. V shed 7 bases and J 2 bases; nucleotides not matched to a gene: 4. The CDR3 has 14 residues. CDR3 in DNA: TGTGCCAGCCGGCTAGCGGGAGTCACAGATACGCAGTATTTT. Amino acids: CASRLAGVTDTQYF.

The genes are TRBV4-1 and TRBJ2-3; D may be TRBD2 (6 bases). This CDR3 spans 16 amino acids. Per germline, CDR1 MGHRA and CDR2 YSYEKL. Deletions cut 1 base from V and 3 bases from J, with 14 bases between. In DNA, the CDR3 is TGCGCCAGCAGCCAAGGTTTAGCGGAAGAGACAGATACGCAGTATTTT. This encodes CASSQGLAEETDTQYF.

The CDR3 DNA sequence: TGTGCCAGCAGCCGACTAGCGGAGGTGGGGGGCTACAATGAGCAGTTCTTC. It encodes CASSRLAEVGGYNEQFF. The V call is TRBV7-3, the J call TRBJ2-1; 9 nucleotides match TRBD2. Germline V CDR1 and CDR2: SGHTA, FQGTGA. The CDR3 consists of 17 residues. Trimming took 5 bases from V and 3 from J; bases not matched to a gene: 11.

CDR3 sequence: CASSVRDTLNTEAFF. The CDR3 nucleotides read TGTGCCAGCTCGGTTAGGGACACTTTGAACACTGAAGCTTTCTTT. The rearrangement uses TRBV18 and TRBJ1-1; D perhaps matches TRBD1 (6 bases). Trimming pared 6 bases from V and 0 bases from J, leaving 14 bases between. Germline-derived CDR1 and CDR2 are KGHSH and LQKENI. The CDR3 loop spans 15 amino acids.

The chain is built from TRBV9 and TRBJ2-2, with 8 bases that match TRBD1. Germline CDR1 reads SGDLS; CDR2 reads YYNGEE. The CDR3 extends over 17 amino acids. J gave up 6 bases and V 0 bases, and 10 bases lay outside the gene matches. CDR3 in amino acids: CASSVATQGASAGELFF. The CDR3 DNA follows: TGTGCCAGCAGCGTAGCAACGCAGGGGGCTTCGGCCGGGGAGCTGTTTTTT.

The chain combines TRBV7-6 with TRBJ2-3; 7 bases align to TRBD1. The V gene end was trimmed by 1 base and the J gene end by 0 bases; junction bases not matched to a gene: 7. The CDR3 runs to 17 residues. The V gene's germline CDR1 is SGHVS and CDR2 FNYEAQ. This CDR3 is CASSLVPGGISTDTQYF. CDR3 DNA: TGTGCCAGCAGCTTAGTACCAGGGGGAATTAGCACAGATACGCAGTATTTT.

V and J are TRBV18 and TRBJ1-1; perhaps TRBD1 as D (6 bases). CDR3 length: 15 residues. Germline CDR1 reads KGHSH; CDR2 reads LQKENI. Trimming removed 5 bases at V and 4 bases at J, with 17 bases between. In DNA form, the CDR3 reads TGTGCCAGCTCATACCGGGCAGGGGAGGGCACTGAAGCTTTCTTT. This sequence encodes CASSYRAGEGTEAFF.

The chain couples TRBV19 to TRBJ2-1; D is ambiguous. Per germline, CDR1 LNHDA and CDR2 SQIVND (reference sequence). Between the trimmed V and J ends, which lost 5 bases and 7 bases, there was a span of 6 bases. This CDR3 has 11 residues. CDR3 bases: TGTGCCAGTAGTCTGGTGAATGAGCAGTTCTTC. Its translation: CASSLVNEQFF.

This chain connects TRBV5-6 to TRBJ2-1; maybe TRBD2 (5 bases). V shed 3 bases and J shed 7 bases, with 14 bases lying between them. CDR1 is SGHDT, CDR2 YYEEEE, per germline. The CDR3 totals 14 residues. The CDR3 spells CASSSPPRGNEQFF. In DNA form, the CDR3 reads TGTGCCAGCAGCTCTCCCCCTCGGGGAAATGAGCAGTTCTTC.

This clone was picked up one time. The genes are TRBV6-5 and TRBJ2-7; D not resolved. Germline V gives CDR1 MNHEY, CDR2 SVGAGI. V was trimmed by 7 bases and J by 1 base, leaving 8 bases between them. The CDR3 is 12 amino acids. CDR3 bases: TGTGCCAGCATTTCTGGGTCCTACGAGCAGTACTTC. Amino acid sequence: CASISGSYEQYF.